This TCR beta chain was identified during a study of OX40 agonist ivuxolimab in advanced cancers. Study in general: Participants could have had prior anti-PD-1, anti-PD-L1 or anti-CTLA-4 therapy, and 40% had some.

Libraries were prepared by immunoSEQ multiplex PCR; TCRdb keeps only in-frame clonotypes and omits some of them. The top ten hold around 27% of the sample, which has more than 25,000 clones, roughly 80% seen once. Study-wide results and caveats: Relative to CD4+, CD8+ T cells held more expanded clones on average. Among patients with partial responses at 0.1-3.0 mg/kg, clonal expansion was among the lowest.

Trimming removed 5 bases at V and 2 bases at J, with 17 bases between. Per germline, CDR1 SEHNR and CDR2 FQNEAQ (reference sequence). The CDR3 spans 16 residues. Comment on this clone: Its target is not known.

The receptor comes from an adult with an advanced solid tumor such as melanoma, head and neck, liver or kidney cancer. Source: CD4+ or CD8+ T cells sorted from blood, taken in a trial of the OX40 agonist ivuxolimab. The chain joins TRBV7-9 to TRBJ2-3; D unresolved. The CDR3 protein is CASSRREGMHTDTQYF. CDR3 coding DNA: TGTGCCAGCAGCCGAAGGGAAGGGATGCACACAGATACGCAGTATTTT.